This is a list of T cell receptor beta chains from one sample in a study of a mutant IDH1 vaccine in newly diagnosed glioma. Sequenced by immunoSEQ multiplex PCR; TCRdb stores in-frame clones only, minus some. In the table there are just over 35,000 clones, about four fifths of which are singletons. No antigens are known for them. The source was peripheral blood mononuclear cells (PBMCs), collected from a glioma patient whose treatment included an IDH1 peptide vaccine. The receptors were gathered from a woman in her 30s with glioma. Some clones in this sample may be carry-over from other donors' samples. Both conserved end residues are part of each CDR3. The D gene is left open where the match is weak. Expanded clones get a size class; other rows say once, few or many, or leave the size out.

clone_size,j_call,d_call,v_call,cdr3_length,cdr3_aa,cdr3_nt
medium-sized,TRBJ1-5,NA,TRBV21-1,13,CASPRQFNQPQHF,TGTGCCAGCCCGAGACAGTTCAATCAGCCCCAGCATTTT
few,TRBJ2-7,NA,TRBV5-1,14,CASSLGTDTYEQYF,TGCGCCAGCAGCTTGGGGACAGACACCTACGAGCAGTACTTC
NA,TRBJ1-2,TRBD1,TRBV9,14,CASTPQTGNYGYTF,TGTGCCAGCACGCCCCAGACAGGGAACTATGGCTACACCTTC
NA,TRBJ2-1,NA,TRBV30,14,CAWSPLGAGNEQFF,TGTGCCTGGAGTCCCCTGGGGGCCGGCAATGAGCAGTTCTTC
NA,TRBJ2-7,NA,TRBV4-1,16,CASSQAPDPSLYEQYF,TGCGCCAGCAGCCAAGCACCCGATCCGTCCCTTTACGAGCAGTACTTC
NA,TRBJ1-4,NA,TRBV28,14,CASKGGGTNEKLFF,TGTGCCAGCAAGGGCGGGGGAACTAATGAAAAACTGTTTTTT
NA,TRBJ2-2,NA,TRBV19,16,CASSIGEQLLTGELFF,TGTGCCAGTAGTATTGGTGAGCAGTTACTCACCGGGGAGCTGTTTTTT
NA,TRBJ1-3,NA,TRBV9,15,CASSRTAPSGNTIYF,TGTGCCAGCAGCAGGACGGCTCCCTCTGGAAACACCATATATTTT
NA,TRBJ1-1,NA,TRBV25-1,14,CASSEYVGTTGAFF,TGTGCCAGCAGTGAATATGTCGGGACAACTGGAGCTTTCTTT
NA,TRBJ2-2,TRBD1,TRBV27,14,CASGRQGVAGELFF,TGTGCCAGCGGCAGACAGGGGGTCGCCGGGGAGCTGTTTTTT
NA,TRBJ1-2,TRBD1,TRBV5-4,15,CASSLSPGQGYGYTF,TGTGCCAGCAGCTTGTCCCCGGGACAGGGGTATGGCTACACCTTC
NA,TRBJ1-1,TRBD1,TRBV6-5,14,CASDVGQGNTEAFF,TGTGCCAGCGACGTTGGACAGGGGAACACTGAAGCTTTCTTT
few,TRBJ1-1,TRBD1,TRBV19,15,CASMGLGTENTEAFF,TGTGCCAGTATGGGCCTTGGGACAGAGAACACTGAAGCTTTCTTT
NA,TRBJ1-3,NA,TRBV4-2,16,CASSPGGGNGGNTIYF,TGTGCCAGCAGTCCCGGGGGAGGGAACGGAGGAAACACCATATATTTT
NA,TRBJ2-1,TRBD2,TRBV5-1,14,CASSLEAGLDEQFF,TGCGCCAGCAGCTTGGAAGCGGGGCTCGATGAGCAGTTCTTC
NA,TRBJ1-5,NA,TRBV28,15,CASSLYRFLNQPQHF,TGTGCCAGCAGTTTATATAGGTTCTTAAATCAGCCCCAGCATTTT
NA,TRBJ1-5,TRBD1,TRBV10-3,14,CAISSGTGDQPQHF,TGTGCCATCAGTTCCGGGACAGGGGATCAGCCCCAGCATTTT
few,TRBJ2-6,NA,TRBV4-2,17,CASSHGRRGLGANVLTF,TGTGCCAGCAGCCATGGGAGGCGAGGGCTAGGGGCCAACGTCCTGACTTTC
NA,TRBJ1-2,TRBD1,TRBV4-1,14,CASRRNRGNYGYTF,TGCGCCAGCAGACGTAACAGGGGAAACTATGGCTACACCTTC
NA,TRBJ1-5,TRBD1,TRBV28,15,CASSLPGGRNQPQHF,TGTGCCAGCAGTCTTCCAGGGGGCCGCAATCAGCCCCAGCATTTT
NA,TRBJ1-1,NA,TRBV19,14,CASRVLQGDTEAFF,TGTGCCAGTAGAGTATTGCAGGGAGACACTGAAGCTTTCTTT
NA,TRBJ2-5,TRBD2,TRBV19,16,CASSRLAGASLETQYF,TGTGCCAGTAGTAGACTAGCGGGTGCTAGTTTGGAGACCCAGTACTTC
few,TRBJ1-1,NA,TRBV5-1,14,CASSLGQPNTEAFF,TGCGCCAGCAGCTTGGGACAACCGAACACTGAAGCTTTCTTT
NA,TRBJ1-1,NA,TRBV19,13,CATPGGRNTEAFF,TGTGCCACGCCGGGGGGTAGAAACACTGAAGCTTTCTTT
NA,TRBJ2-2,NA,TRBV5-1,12,CASSRTQGELFF,TGCGCCAGCAGCCGGACCCAGGGGGAGCTGTTTTTT
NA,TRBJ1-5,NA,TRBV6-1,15,CASSETVGGNQPQHF,TGTGCCAGCAGTGAAACAGTAGGGGGCAATCAGCCCCAGCATTTT
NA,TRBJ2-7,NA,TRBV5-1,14,CASSPTGSSYEQYF,TGCGCCAGCAGCCCGACGGGCAGCTCCTACGAGCAGTACTTC
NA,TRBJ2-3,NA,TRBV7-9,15,CASSFGTSSTDTQYF,TGTGCCAGCAGCTTCGGGACTTCTTCCACAGATACGCAGTATTTT
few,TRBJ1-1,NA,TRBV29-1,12,CSVETRPTEAFF,TGCAGCGTTGAAACTAGGCCCACTGAAGCTTTCTTT
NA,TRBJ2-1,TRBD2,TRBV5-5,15,CASSLGTSGTNEQFF,TGTGCCAGCAGCTTGGGGACTAGCGGGACTAATGAGCAGTTCTTC
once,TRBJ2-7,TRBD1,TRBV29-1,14,CSVPRGQGTYEQYF,TGCAGCGTTCCCCGGGGACAGGGGACCTACGAGCAGTACTTC
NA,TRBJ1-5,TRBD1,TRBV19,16,CASTHRGQAFNQPQHF,TGTGCCAGTACCCATAGGGGACAGGCCTTCAATCAGCCCCAGCATTTT
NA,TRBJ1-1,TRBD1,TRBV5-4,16,CASSLNRGKPNTEAFF,TGTGCCAGCAGCTTGAACAGGGGTAAGCCGAACACTGAAGCTTTCTTT
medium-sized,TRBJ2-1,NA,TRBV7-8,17,CASSITEDMSSYNEQFF,TGTGCCAGCAGCATCACAGAGGACATGAGCTCCTACAATGAGCAGTTCTTC
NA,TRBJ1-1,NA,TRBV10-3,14,CAIPGGAMNTEAFF,TGTGCCATCCCGGGAGGTGCCATGAACACTGAAGCTTTCTTT
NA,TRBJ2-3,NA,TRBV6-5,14,CASSYSSGSDTQYF,TGTGCCAGCAGTTACTCGTCCGGATCAGATACGCAGTATTTT
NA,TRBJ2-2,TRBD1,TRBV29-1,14,CSVGWTGGTGELFF,TGCAGCGTTGGGTGGACAGGGGGAACCGGGGAGCTGTTTTTT
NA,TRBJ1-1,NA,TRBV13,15,CASSGGGPVNTEAFF,TGTGCCAGCAGCGGAGGGGGACCTGTGAACACTGAAGCTTTCTTT
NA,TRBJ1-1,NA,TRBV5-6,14,CASSLVGRGTEAFF,TGTGCCAGCAGCTTGGTGGGGAGGGGCACTGAAGCTTTCTTT
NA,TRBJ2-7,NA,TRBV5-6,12,CASSPGSYEQYF,TGTGCCAGCAGCCCAGGGTCCTACGAGCAGTACTTC
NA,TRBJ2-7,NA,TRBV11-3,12,CASSSRDYEQYF,TGTGCCAGCAGCTCCAGGGACTACGAGCAGTACTTC
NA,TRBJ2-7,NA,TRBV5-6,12,CASSLGLREQYF,TGTGCCAGCAGCTTGGGACTGCGGGAGCAGTACTTC
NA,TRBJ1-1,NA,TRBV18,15,CASSPGALMNTEAFF,TGTGCCAGCTCGCCGGGGGCCTTAATGAACACTGAAGCTTTCTTT
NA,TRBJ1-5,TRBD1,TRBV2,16,CASSELIGTGDQPQHF,TGTGCCAGCAGTGAACTTATCGGGACAGGGGATCAGCCCCAGCATTTT
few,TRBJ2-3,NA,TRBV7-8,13,CASKRGVTDTQYF,TGTGCCAGCAAACGAGGTGTCACAGATACGCAGTATTTT
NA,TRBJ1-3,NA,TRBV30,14,CAWNQDTSGNTIYF,TGTGCCTGGAACCAGGACACCTCTGGAAACACCATATATTTT
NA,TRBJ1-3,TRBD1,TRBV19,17,CASSTWTGTPPGNTIYF,TGTGCCAGTAGTACGTGGACAGGGACTCCACCTGGAAACACCATATATTTT
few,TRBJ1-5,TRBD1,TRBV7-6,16,CASSLADRDSNQPQHF,TGTGCCAGCAGCTTAGCGGACAGGGACAGCAATCAGCCCCAGCATTTT
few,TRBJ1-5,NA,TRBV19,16,CASSILPAILNQPQHF,TGTGCCAGTAGTATTTTGCCAGCAATACTCAATCAGCCCCAGCATTTT